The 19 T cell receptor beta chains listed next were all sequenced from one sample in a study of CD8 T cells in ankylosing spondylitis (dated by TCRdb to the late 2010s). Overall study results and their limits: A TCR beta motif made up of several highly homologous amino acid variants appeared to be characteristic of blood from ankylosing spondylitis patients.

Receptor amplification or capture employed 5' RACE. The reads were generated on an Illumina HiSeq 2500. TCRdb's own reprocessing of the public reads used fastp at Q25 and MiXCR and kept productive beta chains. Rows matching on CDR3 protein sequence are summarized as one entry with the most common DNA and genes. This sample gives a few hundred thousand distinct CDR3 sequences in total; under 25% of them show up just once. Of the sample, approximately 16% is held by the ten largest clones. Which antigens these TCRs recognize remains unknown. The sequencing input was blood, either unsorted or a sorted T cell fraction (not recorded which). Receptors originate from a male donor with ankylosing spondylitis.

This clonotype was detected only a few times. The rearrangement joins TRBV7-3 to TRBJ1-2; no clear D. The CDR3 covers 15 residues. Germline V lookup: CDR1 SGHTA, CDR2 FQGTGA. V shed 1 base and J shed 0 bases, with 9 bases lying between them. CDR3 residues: CASSLNGRANYGYTF. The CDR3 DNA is TGTGCCAGCAGCTTAAACGGCCGAGCTAACTATGGCTACACCTTC.

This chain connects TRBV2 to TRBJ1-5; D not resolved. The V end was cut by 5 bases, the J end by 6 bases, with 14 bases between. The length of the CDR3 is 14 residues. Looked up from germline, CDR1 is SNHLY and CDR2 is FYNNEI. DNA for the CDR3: TGTGCCAGCAGTTCTACACGGGTGAGTCAGCCCCAGCATTTT. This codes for CASSSTRVSQPQHF.

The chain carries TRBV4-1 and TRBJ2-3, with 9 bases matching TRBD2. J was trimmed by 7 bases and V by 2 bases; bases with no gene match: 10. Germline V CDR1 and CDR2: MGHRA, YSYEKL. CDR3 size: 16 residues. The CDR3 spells CASSQPGLAGENTQYF. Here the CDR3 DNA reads TGCGCCAGCAGCCAACCGGGACTAGCTGGGGAAAATACGCAGTATTTT.

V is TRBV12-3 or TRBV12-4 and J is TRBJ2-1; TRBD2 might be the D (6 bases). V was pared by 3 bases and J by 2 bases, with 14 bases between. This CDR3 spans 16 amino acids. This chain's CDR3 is CASSFTSGYPYNEQFF. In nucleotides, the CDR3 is TGTGCCAGCAGTTTTACGAGCGGGTACCCCTACAATGAGCAGTTCTTC.

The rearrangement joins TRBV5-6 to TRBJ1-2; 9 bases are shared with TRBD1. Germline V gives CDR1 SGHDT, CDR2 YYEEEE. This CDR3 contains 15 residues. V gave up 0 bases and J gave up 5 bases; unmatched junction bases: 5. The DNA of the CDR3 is TGTGCCAGCAGCTTGGCCCTCGGACAGGGGTATGGCTACACCTTC. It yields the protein CASSLALGQGYGYTF.

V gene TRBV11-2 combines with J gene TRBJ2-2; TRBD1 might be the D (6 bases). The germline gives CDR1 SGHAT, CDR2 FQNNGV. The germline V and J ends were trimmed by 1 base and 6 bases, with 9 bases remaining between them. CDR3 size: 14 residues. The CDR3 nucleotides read TGTGCCAGCAGCTTAGGGGGGCAAGCCGGGGAGCTGTTTTTT. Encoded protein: CASSLGGQAGELFF.

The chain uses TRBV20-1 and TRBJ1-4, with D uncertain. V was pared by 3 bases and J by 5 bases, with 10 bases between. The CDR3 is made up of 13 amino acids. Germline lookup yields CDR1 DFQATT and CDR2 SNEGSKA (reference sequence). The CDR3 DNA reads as TGCAGTGCTAGCTCTGGGGTGAATGAAAAACTGTTTTTT. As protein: CSASSGVNEKLFF.

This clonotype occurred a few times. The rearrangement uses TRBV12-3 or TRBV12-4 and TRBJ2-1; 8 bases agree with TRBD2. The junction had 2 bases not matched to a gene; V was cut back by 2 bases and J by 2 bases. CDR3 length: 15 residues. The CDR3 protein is CASSLSGSPYNEQFF. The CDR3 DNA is TGTGCCAGCAGTTTAAGCGGGAGCCCCTACAATGAGCAGTTCTTC.

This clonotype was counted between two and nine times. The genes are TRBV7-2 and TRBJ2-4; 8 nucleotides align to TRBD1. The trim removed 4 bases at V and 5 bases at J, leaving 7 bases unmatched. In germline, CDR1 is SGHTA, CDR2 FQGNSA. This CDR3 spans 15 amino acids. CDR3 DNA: TGTGCCAGCAGCTCGGGGGACAGGTGGCAAAACATTCAGTACTTC. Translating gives CASSSGDRWQNIQYF. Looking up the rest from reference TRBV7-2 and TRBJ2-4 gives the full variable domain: GAGVSQSPSNKVTEKGKDVELRCDPISGHTALYWYRQSLGQGLEFLIYFQGNSAPDKSGLPSDRFSAERTGGSVSTLTIQRTQQEDSAVYLCASSSGDRWQNIQYFGAGTRLSVL.

CDR3 protein: CASSWGDRGPYNEQFF. The CDR3 nucleotides read TGTGCCAGCAGCTGGGGAGACAGGGGGCCTTACAATGAGCAGTTCTTC. V gene TRBV7-9 combines with J gene TRBJ2-1; 10 nucleotides match TRBD1. Germline assignment: CDR1 SEHNR and CDR2 FQNEAQ (reference sequence). V was clipped by 4 bases and J by 4 bases; unmatched bases: 7. The CDR3 has 16 amino acids.

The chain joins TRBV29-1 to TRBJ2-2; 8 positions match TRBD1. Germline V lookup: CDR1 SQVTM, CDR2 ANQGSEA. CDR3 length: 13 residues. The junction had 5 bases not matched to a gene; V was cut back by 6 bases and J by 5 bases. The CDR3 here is CSVSRQGTGELFF. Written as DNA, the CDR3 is TGCAGCGTGTCTAGACAGGGGACCGGGGAGCTGTTTTTT.

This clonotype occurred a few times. In nucleotides, the CDR3 is TGTGCCAGCAGCTTTCCGTCGAACACCGGGGAGCTGTTTTTT. Protein product: CASSFPSNTGELFF. The chain is built from TRBV7-9 and TRBJ2-2, with no clear D. CDR3 length: 14 residues. The V end lost 3 bases, the J end lost 0 bases, and 5 bases lay between the germline ends. The germline V gene has CDR1 SEHNR and CDR2 FQNEAQ (reference sequence).

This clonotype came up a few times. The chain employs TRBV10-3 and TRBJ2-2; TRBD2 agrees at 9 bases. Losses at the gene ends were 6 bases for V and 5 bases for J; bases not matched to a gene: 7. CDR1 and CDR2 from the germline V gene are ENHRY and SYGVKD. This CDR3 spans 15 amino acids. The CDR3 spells CAISGWLAGTGELFF. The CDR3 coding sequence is TGTGCCATCAGCGGGTGGCTAGCGGGAACCGGGGAGCTGTTTTTT.

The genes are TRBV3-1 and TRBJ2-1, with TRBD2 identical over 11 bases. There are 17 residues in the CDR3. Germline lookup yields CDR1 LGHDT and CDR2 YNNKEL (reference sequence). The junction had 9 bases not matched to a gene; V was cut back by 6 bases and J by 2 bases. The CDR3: CASSRETSGNPYNEQFF. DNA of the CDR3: TGTGCCAGCAGTCGAGAGACTAGCGGGAACCCCTACAATGAGCAGTTCTTC.

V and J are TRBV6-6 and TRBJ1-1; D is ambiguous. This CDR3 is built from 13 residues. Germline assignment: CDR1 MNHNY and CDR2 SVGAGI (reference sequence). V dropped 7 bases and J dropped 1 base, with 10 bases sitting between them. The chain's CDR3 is CASIGRPNTEAFF. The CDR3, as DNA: TGTGCCAGCATTGGACGGCCGAACACTGAAGCTTTCTTT.

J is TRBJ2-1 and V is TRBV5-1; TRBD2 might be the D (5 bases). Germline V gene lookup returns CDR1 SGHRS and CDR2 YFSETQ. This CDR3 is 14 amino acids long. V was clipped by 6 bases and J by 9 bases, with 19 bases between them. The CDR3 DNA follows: TGCGCCAGCACTCCCCCCGGGGAGCTATCTGAGCAGTTCTTC. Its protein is CASTPPGELSEQFF. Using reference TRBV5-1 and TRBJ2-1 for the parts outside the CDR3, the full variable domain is KAGVTQTPRYLIKTRGQQVTLSCSPISGHRSVSWYQQTPGQGLQFLFEYFSETQRNKGNFPGRFSGRQFSNSRSEMNVSTLELGDSALYLCASTPPGELSEQFFGPGTRLTVL.

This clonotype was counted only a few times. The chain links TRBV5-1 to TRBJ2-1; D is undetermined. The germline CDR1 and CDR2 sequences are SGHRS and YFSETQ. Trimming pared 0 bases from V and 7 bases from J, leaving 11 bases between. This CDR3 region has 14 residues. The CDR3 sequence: CASSLAGYSNEQFF. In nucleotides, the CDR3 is TGCGCCAGCAGCTTGGCTGGGTACTCAAATGAGCAGTTCTTC.

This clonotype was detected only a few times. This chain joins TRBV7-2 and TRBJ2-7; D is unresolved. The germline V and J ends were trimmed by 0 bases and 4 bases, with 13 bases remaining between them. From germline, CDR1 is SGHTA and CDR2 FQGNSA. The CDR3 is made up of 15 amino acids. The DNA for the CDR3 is TGTGCCAGCAGCTTAGCAGGCGGTGCCCTTTACGAGCAGTACTTC. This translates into CASSLAGGALYEQYF.

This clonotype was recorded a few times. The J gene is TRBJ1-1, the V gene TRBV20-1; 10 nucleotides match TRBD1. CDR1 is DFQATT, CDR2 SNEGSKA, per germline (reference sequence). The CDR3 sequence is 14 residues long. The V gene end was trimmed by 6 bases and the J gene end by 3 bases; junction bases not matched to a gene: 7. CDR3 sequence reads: CSALRGQGYTEAFF. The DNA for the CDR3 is TGCAGTGCGCTCCGGGGACAGGGGTACACTGAAGCTTTCTTT.